This record concerns one TCR beta chain sequence. Its antigen is still unknown. PCR used 60 Vbeta primers and 13 Jbeta primers. Using immunoSEQ multiplex PCR, the repertoire was profiled, and TCRdb retains in-frame clones only, with some absent. The repertoire has some 200,000 clones, about four fifths of them found once; the top ten carry roughly 1.5%. These data originate in a study of cytomegalovirus exposure and HLA in healthy donors. The overall study: There were approximately 400 genotyped donors. Of these, 81% fell in the genetic ancestry cluster associated with self-reported Caucasian donors. Study-level results: It was in a later analysis that TCR association rates were seen to vary by HLA locus, highest for DRB1 and lowest for HLA-C.

The CDR3 runs 17 residues. After removal of 5 bases from V and 0 bases from J, the junction contained 8 bases not matched to a gene. The germline CDR1 and CDR2 sequences are SGHVS and FNYEAQ. The sequencing sample was made of PBMCs. V is TRBV7-6 and J is TRBJ2-1, with 9 bases matching TRBD2. This clonotype was sampled from a young woman in good health and CMV-seronegative. The CDR3 DNA reads TGTGCCAGCAGCCGACTTAGCGGGAGCTACTCCTACAATGAGCAGTTCTTC. Translation: CASSRLSGSYSYNEQFF.